This TCR beta chain was profiled in a study of T cell changes during pregnancy in multiple sclerosis. Profiling relied on immunoSEQ multiplex PCR, and the TCRdb table lists in-frame clones only, not all of them. This sample yields around 50,000 clones, of which 94% are seen a single time; over 0.4% belongs to the top ten. The receptor was isolated from a female donor with multiple sclerosis, enrolled in a pregnancy study. The material sequenced was CD4+ T cells from peripheral blood mononuclear cells, taken in the first trimester of pregnancy.

The CDR3 is CASSLGWTGPANYGYTF. The CDR3 DNA follows: TGTGCCAGCAGCTTGGGATGGACAGGGCCAGCTAACTATGGCTACACCTTC. The V call is TRBV5-6, the J call TRBJ1-2; 8 positions match TRBD1. The germline V gene has CDR1 SGHDT and CDR2 YYEEEE. Trimming cost V 0 bases and J 0 bases; bases outside gene matches: 7. The CDR3 has 17 amino acids.